Listed here are 27 T cell receptor beta chains from one sample, sequenced in a study of CD8 T cell repertoires and HIV-1 epitope variants. Their antigens remain unidentified. The repertoire was sequenced with immunoSEQ multiplex PCR; TCRdb's copy has only in-frame clones and lacks some. The profile shows a few thousand clones, about 66% of them singletons. Specimen: cultured CD8+ T cells derived from PBMCs. Every receptor here comes from a male donor with HIV.

Only a few counts were recorded for this clone. The chain recombines TRBV7-9 with TRBJ2-7; 9 bases agree with TRBD1. The CDR3 is 17 amino acids. Germline V gene data show CDR1 as SEHNR and CDR2 as FQNEAQ (reference sequence). The J segment lost 2 bases and the V segment lost 4 bases, leaving 12 bases of the junction unmatched. CDR3: CASSSQGQGGNTYEQYF. The CDR3 DNA is TGTGCCAGCAGCTCCCAGGGACAGGGAGGTAACACCTACGAGCAGTACTTC.

The chain employs TRBV27 and TRBJ1-1; D is uncertain. This CDR3 is built from 13 residues. V lost 5 bases and J 4 bases, leaving 11 bases between the germline ends. Germline loops: CDR1 MNHEY, CDR2 SMNVEV (reference sequence). The CDR3 here is CASSRIWGTEAFF. The CDR3, as DNA: TGTGCCAGCAGTCGGATTTGGGGCACTGAAGCTTTCTTT.

V usage is TRBV6-5 and J usage is TRBJ1-5; D not certain. The CDR3 has 14 residues. The germline V and J ends were trimmed by 5 bases and 6 bases, with 14 bases remaining between them. Germline assignment: CDR1 MNHEY and CDR2 SVGAGI. CDR3 protein: CASSESRYGQPQHF. The CDR3 DNA sequence: TGTGCCAGCAGTGAATCTCGATACGGTCAGCCCCAGCATTTT.

CDR3 nucleotide sequence: TGTGCCACCACGTTAGGGGGGAGCACCGGGGAGCTGTTTTTT. It codes for CATTLGGSTGELFF. The chain combines TRBV7-6 with TRBJ2-2, with D perhaps assigned TRBD1 or TRBD2 (6 bases each). This CDR3 has 14 residues. The germline gives CDR1 SGHVS, CDR2 FNYEAQ. Trimming took 10 bases from V and 4 from J, leaving 16 bases between them.

The chain joins TRBV28 to TRBJ2-1; 9 bases match TRBD2. The CDR3 has 15 residues. Germline V gene sequence: CDR1 MDHEN, CDR2 SYDVKM. With 6 bases clipped from V and 6 bases from J, the junction kept 9 bases outside the gene matches. The CDR3, as DNA: TGTGCCAGCAGGAGCCGACTAGCGGCCCTCAATGAGCAGTTCTTC. Its protein product is CASRSRLAALNEQFF.

The chain recombines TRBV6-5 with TRBJ1-6; possible D gene TRBD1, 6 bases. The CDR3 consists of 13 residues. The V and J ends lost 0 bases and 10 bases respectively, with 7 bases between them. Germline V CDR1 and CDR2: MNHEY, SVGAGI. The CDR3 nucleotides read TGTGCCAGCAGTTACTCGCAGGGGTCACCCCTCCACTTT. Translation: CASSYSQGSPLHF.

The rearrangement joins TRBV5-5 to TRBJ1-1, with TRBD1 as a possible D gene (6 bases). The CDR3 is 15 residues long. Trimming left V 4 bases short and J 5 bases short, with 18 bases between. Germline-derived CDR1 and CDR2 are SGHKS and YYEKEE (reference sequence). The CDR3 loop reads CASSLLPIQGTEAFF. The CDR3, as DNA: TGTGCCAGCAGCCTGTTACCCATACAGGGAACTGAAGCTTTCTTT.

This clone was observed a handful of times. The chain joins TRBV5-5 to TRBJ1-1; 9 nucleotides agree with TRBD1. Germline lookup yields CDR1 SGHKS and CDR2 YYEKEE (reference sequence). Germline trimming cut 5 bases from V and 3 bases from J; bases unmatched to any gene: 2. The CDR3 covers 13 residues. The CDR3, as DNA: TGTGCCAGCAGTCGGACAGGGGACACTGAAGCTTTCTTT. Its translation: CASSRTGDTEAFF.

This clone was observed a handful of times. V gene TRBV5-8 combines with J gene TRBJ2-1; D perhaps matches TRBD2 (6 bases). This CDR3 is built from 12 residues. The ends were cut back, 4 bases at V and 6 bases at J, with 8 bases in the middle. Looked up from germline, CDR1 is SGHTS and CDR2 is YDEGEE. CDR3 in DNA: TGTGCCAGCAGCCGGGACTTCAATGAGCAGTTCTTC. It translates to CASSRDFNEQFF. Full variable domain (missing parts from reference TRBV5-8 and TRBJ2-1): EAGVTQSPTHLIKTRGQQATLRCSPISGHTSVYWYQQALGLGLQFLLWYDEGEERNRGNFPPRFSGRQFPNYSSELNVNALELEDSALYLCASSRDFNEQFFGPGTRLTVL.

There are a few counts of this clone. The rearrangement joins TRBV4-1 to TRBJ2-3; TRBD1 matches at 7 bases. The junction had 13 bases not matched to a gene; V was cut back by 4 bases and J by 0 bases. The CDR3 covers 18 residues. The germline V gene encodes CDR1 MGHRA and CDR2 YSYEKL. The DNA for the CDR3 is TGCGCCAGCAGCCCGGGGACAGATCCGAAACCTAGCACAGATACGCAGTATTTT. Its translation: CASSPGTDPKPSTDTQYF.

V and J are TRBV5-4 and TRBJ2-2, with 7 bases fitting TRBD1. Germline V gene data show CDR1 as SGHNT and CDR2 as YYREEE (reference sequence). The CDR3 is 16 residues long. Unmatched junction bases numbered 5, after V lost 1 base and J lost 2 bases. The CDR3 protein is CASSLLGGDNTGELFF. CDR3 DNA sequence: TGTGCCAGCAGCTTGCTAGGGGGCGATAACACCGGGGAGCTGTTTTTT.

This chain connects TRBV27 to TRBJ2-6; no reliable D call. Trimming removed 3 bases at V and 3 bases at J, with 3 bases between. This CDR3 spans 13 amino acids. Germline loops: CDR1 MNHEY, CDR2 SMNVEV (reference sequence). In nucleotides, the CDR3 is TGTGCCAGCAGTTTGCGTGGGGCCAACGTCCTGACTTTC. Its translation: CASSLRGANVLTF.

This chain connects TRBV7-6 to TRBJ1-5; 7 nucleotides agree with TRBD1. Germline V gene lookup returns CDR1 SGHVS and CDR2 FNYEAQ. The CDR3 sequence is 14 residues long. V lost 5 bases and J lost 1; bases outside the gene matches: 2. The chain's CDR3 is CASSQGQSNQPQHF. The CDR3 nucleotides read TGTGCCAGCAGCCAGGGACAGAGCAATCAGCCCCAGCATTTT.

This clone has a handful of counts. V gene TRBV29-1 combines with J gene TRBJ2-3; D perhaps matches TRBD2 (5 bases). The ends were cut back, 4 bases at V and 5 bases at J, with 13 bases in the middle. CDR1 and CDR2 from the germline V gene are SQVTM and ANQGSEA. This CDR3 region has 13 residues. The CDR3 DNA reads TGCAGCGTTGTGGCTAGCTGGGGAGATACGCAGTATTTT. This encodes CSVVASWGDTQYF.

The chain joins TRBV2 to TRBJ2-3, with D tentatively TRBD2 (5 bases). Deletions cut 11 bases from V and 0 bases from J, with 18 bases between. Germline loops: CDR1 SNHLY, CDR2 FYNNEI. The CDR3 spans 15 residues. The CDR3 nucleotides read TGTGCCGGGCCCGGGGTGGGCGATAGCACAGATACGCAGTATTTT. Translated, it gives CAGPGVGDSTDTQYF.

The V and J genes are TRBV28 and TRBJ2-7, with D unresolved. Germline V CDR1 and CDR2: MDHEN, SYDVKM. The CDR3 loop spans 12 amino acids. The V end was cut by 3 bases, the J end by 0 bases, with 3 bases between. DNA for the CDR3: TGTGCCAGCAGTTTCAGCTCCTACGAGCAGTACTTC. Protein sequence: CASSFSSYEQYF. Filled out from reference TRBV28 and TRBJ2-7, the complete variable domain reads DVKVTQSSRYLVKRTGEKVFLECVQDMDHENMFWYRQDPGLGLRLIYFSYDVKMKEKGDIPEGYSVSREKKERFSLILESASTNQTSMYLCASSFSSYEQYFGPGTRLTVT.

The chain uses TRBV5-1 and TRBJ2-2, with 9 bases fitting TRBD2. Germline V gene data show CDR1 as SGHRS and CDR2 as YFSETQ. V shed 2 bases, J shed 6 bases, and the junction held 8 bases outside the gene matches. The CDR3 sequence is 16 residues long. The CDR3 loop is CASSFEAGGPPGELFF. As DNA, the CDR3 is TGCGCCAGCAGCTTTGAGGCGGGAGGGCCCCCCGGGGAGCTGTTTTTT. The full variable domain, in which reference TRBV5-1 and TRBJ2-2 provide the parts outside the CDR3, is KAGVTQTPRYLIKTRGQQVTLSCSPISGHRSVSWYQQTPGQGLQFLFEYFSETQRNKGNFPGRFSGRQFSNSRSEMNVSTLELGDSALYLCASSFEAGGPPGELFFGEGSRLTVL.

The J gene is TRBJ2-7, the V gene TRBV29-1; possibly TRBD2 for D (7 bases). This CDR3 is 14 amino acids long. V was shortened by 7 bases and J by 2 bases, with 18 bases between the two germline ends. Per the germline V gene, CDR1 is SQVTM and CDR2 is ANQGSEA. The CDR3 loop reads CSGGGRDGTYEQYF. The CDR3 DNA reads as TGCAGCGGGGGGGGCCGGGACGGGACCTACGAGCAGTACTTC.

The chain couples TRBV4-1 to TRBJ2-7, with 10 bases lining up with TRBD2. The V gene end was trimmed by 2 bases and the J gene end by 5 bases; junction bases not matched to a gene: 3. Germline V CDR1 and CDR2: MGHRA, YSYEKL. This CDR3 has 14 residues. CDR3 sequence: CASSQLAGDHEQYF. DNA for the CDR3: TGCGCCAGCAGCCAACTAGCGGGAGACCACGAGCAGTACTTC.

This clone was detected only once. The chain employs TRBV5-1 and TRBJ2-7; 7 bases are shared with TRBD1. CDR3 length: 14 residues. V shed 4 bases and J 5 bases; nucleotides not matched to a gene: 9. The germline CDR1 and CDR2 sequences are SGHRS and YFSETQ. The CDR3 DNA follows: TGCGCCAGCAGCGACGGAGACAGGGCCCACGAGCAGTACTTC. Protein: CASSDGDRAHEQYF.

DNA for the CDR3: TGTGCCAGCCGCTGGGAGTTGGGACAGGGGGTTCAGAAAGAAAAACTGTTTTTT. Translating it yields CASRWELGQGVQKEKLFF. The chain combines TRBV21-1 with TRBJ1-4; no check of the table's D call, TRBD1, against the DNA was made. TRBV21-1 is a pseudogene. The CDR3 covers 18 residues.

The CDR3 here is CASSLQGPGTEAFF. CDR3 nucleotide sequence: TGTGCCAGCAGCCTACAGGGACCTGGGACTGAAGCTTTCTTT. The chain carries TRBV5-4 and TRBJ1-1, with TRBD1 as a possible D gene (6 bases). This CDR3 contains 14 residues. The germline V and J ends were trimmed by 4 bases and 5 bases, with 15 bases remaining between them. Germline lookup yields CDR1 SGHNT and CDR2 YYREEE (reference sequence).

The chain combines TRBV5-6 with TRBJ2-1; TRBD2 matches 9 bases. Germline CDR1 reads SGHDT; CDR2 reads YYEEEE. V lost 5 bases to trimming and J lost 0 bases; unmatched junction nucleotides: 3. This CDR3 is built from 15 residues. CDR3 protein: CASSQREVSYNEQFF. The CDR3 DNA is TGTGCCAGCAGTCAGCGGGAGGTCTCCTACAATGAGCAGTTCTTC.

The J gene is TRBJ2-7, the V gene TRBV5-5, with 10 bases identical to TRBD2. Per the germline V gene, CDR1 is SGHKS and CDR2 is YYEKEE (reference sequence). Trimming took 0 bases from V and 7 from J; bases not matched to a gene: 10. The CDR3 covers 16 residues. In DNA, the CDR3 is TGTGCCAGCAGCTTGGTATCGGGGACTAGCGCTACGGAGCAGTACTTC. Protein product: CASSLVSGTSATEQYF.

A single count supports this clone. The chain recombines TRBV4-1 with TRBJ2-7; TRBD1 agrees at 7 bases. V lost 1 base to trimming and J lost 3 bases; unmatched junction nucleotides: 3. This CDR3 is built from 14 residues. CDR1 is MGHRA and CDR2 is YSYEKL in the germline V gene. This CDR3 is CASSQGAGGYEQYF. The CDR3 DNA reads TGCGCCAGCAGCCAAGGAGCAGGGGGCTACGAGCAGTACTTC.

The chain recombines TRBV9 with TRBJ2-1, with D hard to call. This CDR3 is built from 14 residues. V was cut by 0 bases and J by 6 bases, with 10 bases left in between. The germline V gene encodes CDR1 SGDLS and CDR2 YYNGEE. CDR3 sequence: CASSVDPAGNEQFF. The CDR3 DNA follows: TGTGCCAGCAGCGTAGACCCAGCCGGCAATGAGCAGTTCTTC.

The chain is built from TRBV27 and TRBJ2-2; maybe TRBD1 (5 bases). Germline assignment: CDR1 MNHEY and CDR2 SMNVEV (reference sequence). The CDR3 extends over 14 amino acids. V dropped 2 bases and J dropped 7 bases, with 11 bases sitting between them. CDR3 DNA: TGTGCCAGCAGTTTAGAAAGGGGAATCGGGGAGCTGTTTTTT. This gives the protein CASSLERGIGELFF.